The source of this T cell receptor (beta chain) is a study of blood T cell repertoires in COVID-19. Across the study: Donors in the United States, Italy and Spain gave samples during acute or convalescent COVID-19. In each case, the material was cDNA or gDNA derived from T cells, B-cell-depleted T cells, or PBMCs.

Enrolment of Seattle patients took place during active infection, and they were followed longitudinally. Original processing notes: Reference gene primer amplification gave nucleated cell count estimates. TCRdb's copy holds only in-frame clones and misses some; the assay was immunoSEQ multiplex PCR. For V, J and clone size, that table is used; D and trimming come from the DNA. This table has roughly 440,000 clones, approximately 89% appearing once. CDR3 length: 16 residues. V lost 2 bases and J lost 7; bases outside the gene matches: 9. Germline CDR1 and CDR2: SGHVS and FNYEAQ. The TCR originated in a woman between 50 and 59 years old with COVID-19, enrolled during active disease. Input material: peripheral blood. This chain connects TRBV7-6 to TRBJ2-1; 9 bases map to TRBD2. DNA of the CDR3: TGTGCCAGCAGCTTACCTTTAGCGGGGGCGGGGAATGAGCAGTTCTTC. It specifies CASSLPLAGAGNEQFF.